This is a list of T cell receptor beta chains from one sample in a study of T cell responses to AZD1222 COVID-19 vaccine. Generated by immunoSEQ multiplex PCR, the TCRdb table keeps only in-frame clones and is missing some. The sample has about 120,000 clones, around 87% seen once. The sample in question was peripheral blood, obtained on day 0 of AZD1222 vaccination. Every receptor here comes from an adult in good health. CDR3s include the opening cysteine and the closing phenylalanine or tryptophan. The order of the fields is J gene, V gene, CDR3 length, CDR3 protein.

TRBJ2-1 | TRBV23-1 | 17 | CASSPEEGLAVSNEQFF
TRBJ2-2 | TRBV7-3 | 16 | CASSLTGAGDAGELFF
TRBJ1-2 | TRBV6-5 | 13 | CATIGDRAFGYTF
TRBJ2-1 | TRBV19 | 15 | CASRSQGLGGNEQFF
TRBJ2-1 | TRBV2 | 13 | CASSEVIGTSAFF
TRBJ2-1 | TRBV18 | 14 | CASSPGTDYNEQFF
TRBJ1-5 | TRBV28 | 15 | CASSLGQGASQPQHF
TRBJ2-7 | TRBV28 | 13 | CASGGQSFGEQYF
TRBJ2-7 | TRBV6-5 | 15 | CASSYEQGMHYEQYF
TRBJ2-7 | TRBV29-1 | 12 | CSVGYSLDEQYF
TRBJ1-3 | TRBV18 | 13 | CASSPSTGNTIYF
TRBJ1-3 | TRBV6-5 | 13 | CASSYSGGNTIYF
TRBJ2-1 | TRBV4-3 | 15 | CASSQGTSSYNEQFF
TRBJ2-3 | TRBV30 | 13 | CAWKGSNTDTQYF
TRBJ2-5 | TRBV11-2 | 12 | CASSLPQGTQYF
TRBJ2-1 | TRBV24-1 | 16 | CATSDRTGGYVNEQFF
TRBJ2-1 | TRBV29-1 | 13 | CSVEGARGDEQFF
TRBJ1-1 | TRBV6-2/TRBV6-3 | 14 | CASSYLTGSTEAFF
TRBJ2-2 | TRBV7-2 | 17 | CASSVGASGRTPGELFF
TRBJ2-5 | TRBV6-6 | 13 | CASSYVQQETQYF
TRBJ2-6 | TRBV5-6 | 16 | CASSLARVSGANVLTF
TRBJ1-1 | TRBV7-2 | 15 | CASSPGAWGGTEAFF
TRBJ2-1 | TRBV5-8 | 15 | CASSLKGHSYNEQFF
TRBJ2-7 | TRBV4-1 | 15 | CASSQHNGVAGEQYF
TRBJ2-7 | TRBV3-1/TRBV3-2 | 12 | CASSLQGGEQYF
TRBJ1-3 | TRBV12-3/TRBV12-4 | 13 | CASSLGGFNTIYF